The 10 T cell receptor beta chains presented below share a single source sample, sequenced in a study of T cells after yellow fever vaccination. From the 5' RACE reads, TCRdb called clonotypes with MiXCR, one entry per CDR3 protein. The sample holds roughly 68,000 distinct CDR3 sequences, just over 6.5% seen once. This material consisted of CD8+ T cells sorted from PBMCs, taken around 45 days after the first yellow fever vaccination. The source of these receptors is a man in his late teens or twenties who received the YFV17D yellow fever vaccine.

This clonotype was detected many times. V usage is TRBV7-2 and J usage is TRBJ2-3, with 9 bases aligning to TRBD1. CDR1 is SGHTA and CDR2 is FQGNSA in the germline V gene. J was trimmed by 0 bases and V by 3 bases; bases with no gene match: 1. CDR3 size: 15 residues. CDR3 DNA: TGTGCCAGCAGCTTGACAGGGGGTAGCACAGATACGCAGTATTTT. Protein: CASSLTGGSTDTQYF.

The rearrangement links TRBV11-1 to TRBJ2-5; D is perhaps TRBD1 or TRBD2 (6 bases each). CDR1 SGHAT and CDR2 FQDESV come from the germline V gene (reference sequence). Trimming left V 4 bases short and J 4 bases short, with 19 bases between. CDR3 length equals 16 residues. The CDR3 spells CASSSGASLFGETQYF. DNA of the CDR3: TGTGCCAGCAGCTCGGGGGCATCGTTATTTGGAGAGACCCAGTACTTC. Based on the CDR3 plus reference TRBV11-1 and TRBJ2-5, the full variable domain is EAEVAQSPRYKITEKSQAVAFWCDPISGHATLYWYRQILGQGPELLVQFQDESVVDDSQLPKDRFSAERLKGVDSTLKIQPAELGDSAMYLCASSSGASLFGETQYFGPGTRLLVL.

This chain joins TRBV5-4 and TRBJ1-1; tentatively, D is TRBD1 (6 bases). CDR1 SGHNT and CDR2 YYREEE come from the germline V gene (reference sequence). V was shortened by 2 bases and J by 3 bases, with 11 bases between the two germline ends. The CDR3 is 14 residues long. The CDR3 nucleotides read TGTGCCAGCAGCTTTGCGGGGGCTTACACTGAAGCTTTCTTT. Protein sequence: CASSFAGAYTEAFF.

This clonotype was counted many times. The genes are TRBV3-1 and TRBJ1-1, with a tentative D call TRBD1 (6 bases). This CDR3 has 17 residues. V dropped 0 bases and J dropped 4 bases, with 18 bases sitting between them. Germline assignment: CDR1 LGHDT and CDR2 YNNKEL (reference sequence). The DNA for the CDR3 is TGTGCCAGCAGCCAAGAATGGTGGGGGCTGCCGGGCACTGAAGCTTTCTTT. Translated: CASSQEWWGLPGTEAFF.

This clonotype was counted a few times. V and J are TRBV4-2 and TRBJ2-5; perhaps TRBD1 as D (5 bases). This CDR3 is built from 16 residues. V lost 0 bases to trimming and J lost 3 bases, with 14 bases between them. Germline CDR1 LGHNA, CDR2 YNFKEQ. Here the CDR3 reads CASSQDGASAEETQYF. CDR3 sequence (DNA): TGTGCCAGCAGCCAAGATGGGGCGTCGGCAGAAGAGACCCAGTACTTC.

In this sample, this clonotype turned up many times. The chain uses TRBV4-3 and TRBJ1-1; D remains unclear. Germline assignment: CDR1 LGHNA and CDR2 YSLEER. V was trimmed by 1 base and J by 1 base, leaving 4 bases between them. CDR3 length: 13 residues. In DNA form, the CDR3 reads TGCGCCAGCAGCCAAGTCCAGAACACTGAAGCTTTCTTT. Its protein is CASSQVQNTEAFF.

This clonotype was counted many times. The chain carries TRBV12-3 or TRBV12-4 and TRBJ2-1; D is possibly TRBD2 (5 bases). Trimming left V 3 bases short and J 9 bases short, with 12 bases between. The CDR3 is 13 amino acids. CDR3 loop: CASSLKGVGEQFF. In DNA form, the CDR3 reads TGTGCCAGCAGTTTGAAGGGAGTCGGTGAGCAGTTCTTC.

This clonotype has a count of ten or more. The chain recombines TRBV4-3 with TRBJ2-3; the match to TRBD2 covers 7 bases. V lost 2 bases, J lost 3 bases, and 5 bases stayed unmatched. The CDR3 extends over 15 amino acids. Germline-derived CDR1 and CDR2 are LGHNA and YSLEER. CDR3: CASSQLSGATDTQYF. CDR3 bases: TGCGCCAGCAGCCAATTAAGCGGGGCAACAGATACGCAGTATTTT.

This clonotype was seen repeatedly, ten times or more. The V gene is TRBV9, the J gene TRBJ2-3, with D possibly being TRBD1 or TRBD2 (5 bases each). V gave up 0 bases and J gave up 2 bases, with 10 bases separating them. CDR3 size: 15 residues. CDR1 and CDR2 (germline): SGDLS, YYNGEE. Here the CDR3 reads CASSVASRVTDTQYF. The CDR3 DNA follows: TGTGCCAGCAGCGTAGCTAGCAGGGTCACAGATACGCAGTATTTT.

This clonotype was counted ten times or more. V and J are TRBV29-1 and TRBJ2-1; 8 bases line up with TRBD1. This CDR3 comprises 12 residues. V lost 7 bases to trimming and J lost 4 bases; unmatched junction nucleotides: 3. Germline V gene data show CDR1 as SQVTM and CDR2 as ANQGSEA. The CDR3 bases are TGCAGCGACAGACAGGGGTACAATGAGCAGTTCTTC. Encoded protein: CSDRQGYNEQFF.